The 10 T cell receptor beta chains below were found in one sample sequenced in a study of CD8 T cells in Susac syndrome. RNA, at about 0.5 to 1 ug, was reverse transcribed with random hexamers. Via MiXCR, TCRdb re-called the immunoSEQ multiplex PCR reads, giving one row per CDR3 protein. Of some 400,000 distinct CDR3 sequences detected, more than 70% appear once; the ten largest clones hold 0.12%. Sequencing input: CD8+ T cells from PBMCs. The receptors stem from a human donor with multiple sclerosis.

This clonotype showed up just a few times. This chain joins TRBV2 and TRBJ2-7; 7 nucleotides match TRBD1. The V gene end was trimmed by 8 bases and the J gene end by 4 bases; junction bases not matched to a gene: 8. In germline, CDR1 is SNHLY, CDR2 FYNNEI. The CDR3 consists of 13 residues. The CDR3 spells CASRGTETYEQYF. In DNA, the CDR3 is TGTGCCAGCCGAGGGACAGAGACTTACGAGCAGTACTTC.

The chain has TRBV27 and TRBJ2-7, with TRBD2 matching over 7 bases. Germline lookup yields CDR1 MNHEY and CDR2 SMNVEV (reference sequence). Trimming cost V 4 bases and J 5 bases; bases outside gene matches: 14. The CDR3 consists of 16 residues. CDR3 DNA: TGTGCCAGCAGTTCCTCCGGGGTTGCGGGAGTTCACGAGCAGTACTTC. As protein: CASSSSGVAGVHEQYF.

This chain connects TRBV27 to TRBJ2-7; D may be TRBD2 (5 bases). This CDR3 region has 12 residues. CDR1 is MNHEY, CDR2 SMNVEV, per germline (reference sequence). With 5 bases removed from V and 5 bases from J, the gap between germline ends came to 10 bases. The CDR3 here is CASSRSGNEQYF. The CDR3 nucleotides are TGTGCCAGCAGTCGCAGCGGAAACGAGCAGTACTTC.

J is TRBJ1-6 and V is TRBV7-9, with TRBD1 matching over 9 bases. J gave up 5 bases and V 5 bases, and 4 bases lay outside the gene matches. CDR1 and CDR2 (germline): SEHNR, FQNEAQ (reference sequence). There are 15 residues in the CDR3. The CDR3 nucleotides read TGTGCCAGCAGCACCTGGACAGGGGATAATTCACCCCTCCACTTT. Protein: CASSTWTGDNSPLHF. Full variable domain (remainder filled in from reference TRBV7-9 and TRBJ1-6): DTGVSQNPRHKITKRGQNVTFRCDPISEHNRLYWYRQTLGQGPEFLTYFQNEAQLEKSRLLSDRFSAERPKGSFSTLEIQRTEQGDSAMYLCASSTWTGDNSPLHFGNGTRLTVT.

The genes are TRBV27 and TRBJ2-4; 11 bases are shared with TRBD2. This CDR3 is built from 18 residues. Germline lookup yields CDR1 MNHEY and CDR2 SMNVEV (reference sequence). Trimming removed 1 base from V and 0 bases from J; junction bases left unmatched: 5. The CDR3 DNA is TGTGCCAGCAGTTTATACCCCACTAGCGGGGGAGCCAAAAACATTCAGTACTTC. It codes for CASSLYPTSGGAKNIQYF.

In DNA form, the CDR3 reads TGTGCCAGCAGTGATACATCTTCCAGTTCACCCCTCCACTTT. It is translated as CASSDTSSSSPLHF. The rearrangement links TRBV6-1 to TRBJ1-6; D is unresolved. Germline values: CDR1 MNHNS, CDR2 SASEGT. This CDR3 comprises 14 residues. V was pared by 3 bases and J by 9 bases, with 12 bases between.

CDR3 coding DNA: TGTGCCAGCAAGGTTTTGGGGCGAGCGAATGAAAAACTGTTTTTT. It encodes CASKVLGRANEKLFF. The genes are TRBV6-5 and TRBJ1-4, with D possibly TRBD1 on 5 matching bases. The CDR3 is 15 residues long. V lost 7 bases to trimming and J lost 5 bases, with 17 bases between them. Germline V gene sequence: CDR1 MNHEY, CDR2 SVGAGI.

This rearrangement joins TRBV5-4 to TRBJ1-1; D is unresolved. Deletions cut 7 bases from V and 0 bases from J, with 7 bases between. There are 12 residues in the CDR3. Germline CDR1 SGHNT, CDR2 YYREEE (reference sequence). CDR3 sequence (DNA): TGTGCCAGCTGGGGTATGAACACTGAAGCTTTCTTT. It translates to CASWGMNTEAFF.

V usage is TRBV29-1 and J usage is TRBJ1-3; D gene ambiguous. CDR1 and CDR2 from the germline V gene are SQVTM and ANQGSEA. Trimming cost V 5 bases and J 4 bases, with 6 bases left between them. The CDR3 is 11 amino acids. DNA of the CDR3: TGCAGCGTTTTAGGGGGAAACACCATATATTTT. It specifies CSVLGGNTIYF.

This chain joins TRBV5-5 and TRBJ1-5; D gene ambiguous. CDR3 size: 13 residues. V gave up 1 base and J gave up 6 bases, with 8 bases separating them. Germline loops: CDR1 SGHKS, CDR2 YYEKEE (reference sequence). As DNA, the CDR3 is TGTGCCAGCAGCTTGCGGGTCGGTCAGCCCCAGCATTTT. This codes for CASSLRVGQPQHF.